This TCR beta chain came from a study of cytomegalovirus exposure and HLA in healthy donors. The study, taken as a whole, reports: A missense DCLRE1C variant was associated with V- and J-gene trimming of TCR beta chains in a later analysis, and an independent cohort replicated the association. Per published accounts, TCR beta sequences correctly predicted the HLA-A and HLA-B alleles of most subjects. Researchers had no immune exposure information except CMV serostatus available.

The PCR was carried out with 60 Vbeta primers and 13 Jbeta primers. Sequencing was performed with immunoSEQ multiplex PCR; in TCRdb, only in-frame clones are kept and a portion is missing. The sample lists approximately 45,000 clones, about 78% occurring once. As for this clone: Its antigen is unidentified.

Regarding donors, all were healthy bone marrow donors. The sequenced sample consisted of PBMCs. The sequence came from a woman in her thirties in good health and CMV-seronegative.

The CDR3 nucleotides are TGTGCCAGCAGCCCCGGGACAGGGGACCCTGGGGCCAACGTCCTGACTTTC. Translated, it gives CASSPGTGDPGANVLTF. The chain couples TRBV7-6 to TRBJ2-6, with 10 nucleotides matching TRBD1. Germline V gene data show CDR1 as SGHVS and CDR2 as FNYEAQ. CDR3 size: 17 residues. With 5 bases clipped from V and 2 bases from J, the junction kept 6 bases outside the gene matches.